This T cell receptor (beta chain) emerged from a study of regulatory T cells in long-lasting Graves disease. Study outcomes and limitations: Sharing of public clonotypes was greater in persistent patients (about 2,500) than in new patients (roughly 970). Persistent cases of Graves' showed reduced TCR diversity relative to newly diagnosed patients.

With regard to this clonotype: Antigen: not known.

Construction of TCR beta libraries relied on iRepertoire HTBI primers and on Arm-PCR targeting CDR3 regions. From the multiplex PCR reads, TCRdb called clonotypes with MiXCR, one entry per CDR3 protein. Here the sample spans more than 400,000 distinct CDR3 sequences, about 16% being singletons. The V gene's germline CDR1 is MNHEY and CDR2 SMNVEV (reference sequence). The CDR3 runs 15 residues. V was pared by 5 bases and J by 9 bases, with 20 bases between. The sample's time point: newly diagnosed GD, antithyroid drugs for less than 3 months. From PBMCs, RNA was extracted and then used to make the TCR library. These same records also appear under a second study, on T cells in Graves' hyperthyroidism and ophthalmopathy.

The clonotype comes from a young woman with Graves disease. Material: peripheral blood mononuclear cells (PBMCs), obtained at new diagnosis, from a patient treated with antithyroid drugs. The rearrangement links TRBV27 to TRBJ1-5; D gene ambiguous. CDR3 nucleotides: TGTGCCAGCAGTCTCGGGGATCCAGCAACAGTGCCCCAGCATTTT. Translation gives CASSLGDPATVPQHF.